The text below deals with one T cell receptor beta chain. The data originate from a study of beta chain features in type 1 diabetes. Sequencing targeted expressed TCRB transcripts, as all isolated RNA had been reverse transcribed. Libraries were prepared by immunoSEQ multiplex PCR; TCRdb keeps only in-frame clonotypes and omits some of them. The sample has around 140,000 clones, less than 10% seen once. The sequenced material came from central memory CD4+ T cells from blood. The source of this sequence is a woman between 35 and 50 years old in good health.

The CDR3 here is CAISEPGQGTEKLFF. The CDR3 nucleotides read TGTGCCATCAGTGAGCCGGGACAGGGCACCGAAAAACTGTTTTTT. The genes are TRBV10-3 and TRBJ1-4; 9 bases map to TRBD1. The ends lost 2 bases at V and 8 bases at J; junction bases unmatched: 6. This CDR3 spans 15 amino acids. Germline V CDR1 and CDR2: ENHRY, SYGVKD.